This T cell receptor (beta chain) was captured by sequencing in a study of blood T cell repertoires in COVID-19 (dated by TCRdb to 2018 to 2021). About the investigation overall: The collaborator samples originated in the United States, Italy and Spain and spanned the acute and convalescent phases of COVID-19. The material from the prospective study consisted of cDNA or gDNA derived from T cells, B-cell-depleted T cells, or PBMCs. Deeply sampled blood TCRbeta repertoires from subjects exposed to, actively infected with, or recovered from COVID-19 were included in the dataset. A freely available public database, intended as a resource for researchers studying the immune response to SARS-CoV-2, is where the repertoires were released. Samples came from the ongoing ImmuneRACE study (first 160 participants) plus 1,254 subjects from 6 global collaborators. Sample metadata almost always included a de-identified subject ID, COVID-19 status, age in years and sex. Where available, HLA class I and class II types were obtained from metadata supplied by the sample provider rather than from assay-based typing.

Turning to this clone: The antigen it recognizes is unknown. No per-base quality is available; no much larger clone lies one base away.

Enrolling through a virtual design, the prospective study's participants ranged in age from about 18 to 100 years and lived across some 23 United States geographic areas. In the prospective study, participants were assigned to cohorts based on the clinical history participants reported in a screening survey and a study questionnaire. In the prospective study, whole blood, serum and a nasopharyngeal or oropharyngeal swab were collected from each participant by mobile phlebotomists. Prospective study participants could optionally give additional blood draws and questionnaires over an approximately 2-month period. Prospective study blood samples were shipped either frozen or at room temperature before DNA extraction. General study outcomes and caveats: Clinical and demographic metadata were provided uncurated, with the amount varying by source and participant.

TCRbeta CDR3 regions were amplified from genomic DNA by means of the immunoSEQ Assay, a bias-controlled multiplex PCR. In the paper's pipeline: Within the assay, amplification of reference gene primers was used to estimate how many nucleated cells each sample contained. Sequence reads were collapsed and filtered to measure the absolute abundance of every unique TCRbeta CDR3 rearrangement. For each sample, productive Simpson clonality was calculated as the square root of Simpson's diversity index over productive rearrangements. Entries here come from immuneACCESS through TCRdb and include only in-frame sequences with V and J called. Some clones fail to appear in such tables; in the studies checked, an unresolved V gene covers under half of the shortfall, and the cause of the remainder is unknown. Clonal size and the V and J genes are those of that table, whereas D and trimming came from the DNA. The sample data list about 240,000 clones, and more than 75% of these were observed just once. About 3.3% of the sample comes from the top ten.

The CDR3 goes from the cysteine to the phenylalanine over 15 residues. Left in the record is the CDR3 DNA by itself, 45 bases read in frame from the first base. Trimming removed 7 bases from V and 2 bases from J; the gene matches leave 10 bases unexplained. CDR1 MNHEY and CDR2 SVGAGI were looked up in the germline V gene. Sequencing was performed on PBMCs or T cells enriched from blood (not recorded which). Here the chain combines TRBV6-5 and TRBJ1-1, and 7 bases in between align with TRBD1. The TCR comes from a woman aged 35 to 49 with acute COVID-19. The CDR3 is CASNPWDRPNTEAFF. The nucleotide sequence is TGTGCCAGCAACCCGTGGGACAGACCAAACACTGAAGCTTTCTTT.